The 2 T cell receptor beta chains listed next were all sequenced from one sample in a study of T cell repertoires in cytomegalovirus infection. TCRdb re-called the reads with MiXCR, one entry per CDR3 protein. The sample holds about 85,000 distinct CDR3 sequences, about half seen once. Their recognized antigens are unknown. The input for sequencing was CD8+ T cells from cultured PBMCs, taken from culture after CMV antigen stimulation. These receptors were collected from a human donor in good health (CMV status not recorded). Some clones in this sample may be carry-over from other donors' samples.

V is TRBV27 and J is TRBJ2-7, with D possibly matching TRBD2 (6 bases). Between the trimmed V and J ends, which lost 4 bases and 3 bases, there was a span of 13 bases. There are 14 residues in the CDR3. The germline V gene encodes CDR1 MNHEY and CDR2 SMNVEV (reference sequence). CDR3 DNA: TGTGCCAGCAGTTGGGAGCGAGCGGGCTACGAGCAGTACTTC. Its translation: CASSWERAGYEQYF.

This clonotype was picked up a small number of times. V gene TRBV4-2 combines with J gene TRBJ2-3; 16 bases match TRBD2. This CDR3 is 19 amino acids long. From germline, CDR1 is LGHNA and CDR2 YNFKEQ. The ends lost 3 bases at V and 3 bases at J; junction bases unmatched: 9. Here the CDR3 DNA reads TGTGCCAGCAGCCACGCGGGACTAGCGGGAGGGCCGGGTACAGATACGCAGTATTTT. Amino acid sequence: CASSHAGLAGGPGTDTQYF.